This T cell receptor (beta chain) comes out of a study of cytomegalovirus exposure and HLA in healthy donors. The CDR3 is made up of 15 amino acids. Germline-derived CDR1 and CDR2 are MDHEN and SYDVKM. With 1 base removed from V and 5 bases from J, the gap between germline ends came to 14 bases. Primers for the PCR totalled 60 Vbeta and 13 Jbeta. Clones were read by immunoSEQ multiplex PCR, and TCRdb kept only the in-frame ones, dropping some. The table for this sample gives approximately 110,000 clones. The chain links TRBV28 to TRBJ1-1; no reliable D call. The sequenced material came from PBMCs. The TCR sequence derives from a man aged 18 to 30 in good health and CMV-seronegative. CDR3 region: CASSLSPEGVTEAFF. CDR3 nucleotides: TGTGCCAGCAGTTTATCTCCAGAGGGCGTTACTGAAGCTTTCTTT.